The rows below give T cell receptor beta chains drawn from one sample of a study of shared clonotypes between healthy human individuals. Data came from immunoSEQ multiplex PCR; TCRdb stores just in-frame clones and leaves some out. The table shows nearly 2 million clones, with just under 95% occurring only once. The material sequenced was naive CD8+ T cells sorted from blood. These receptors came from a man aged 18 to 30 in good health. Both conserved end residues are part of each CDR3. A D gene is named only where the DNA matches it firmly. Only part of the rows carry a size: once, few, many, or a class if the clone is expanded.

V gene,clone size,J gene,CDR3 length,D gene,CDR3 protein,CDR3 DNA
TRBV9,once,TRBJ2-1,15,TRBD2,CASSVGSGGRDEQFF,TGTGCCAGCAGCGTAGGTAGCGGGGGGCGGGATGAGCAGTTCTTC
TRBV27,NA,TRBJ2-7,15,NA,CASSLSGHFSYEQYF,TGTGCCAGCAGTTTATCGGGACACTTCTCCTACGAGCAGTACTTC
TRBV12-5,once,TRBJ1-3,14,NA,CASGFQGFGNTIYF,TGTGCTAGTGGTTTCCAGGGGTTCGGAAACACCATATATTTT
TRBV13,NA,TRBJ1-6,16,NA,CASSLGDTAYNSPLHF,TGTGCCAGCAGCTTAGGGGACACCGCCTATAATTCACCCCTCCACTTT
TRBV30,NA,TRBJ1-1,13,NA,CAWTDLGNTEAFF,TGTGCCTGGACAGACCTCGGGAACACTGAAGCTTTCTTT
TRBV9,NA,TRBJ1-1,13,NA,CASTTEPGEHAFF,TGTGCCAGCACCACGGAGCCCGGGGAGCACGCTTTCTTT
TRBV9,NA,TRBJ1-6,15,NA,CASSVVGDGGSPLHF,TGTGCCAGCAGCGTAGTGGGGGATGGGGGTTCACCCCTCCACTTT
TRBV6-5,once,TRBJ2-7,14,NA,CASSPTGEGYEQYF,TGTGCCAGCAGTCCTACAGGGGAGGGCTACGAGCAGTACTTC
TRBV9,once,TRBJ2-3,17,TRBD1,CASSDRRTGAFADTQYF,TGTGCCAGCAGCGATAGAAGGACAGGGGCGTTCGCAGATACGCAGTATTTT
TRBV4-2,once,TRBJ2-5,15,TRBD2,CASSQPGLRQETQYF,TGTGCCAGCAGCCAACCGGGACTACGGCAAGAGACCCAGTACTTC
TRBV4-1,NA,TRBJ1-2,14,TRBD1,CASSPLTGRHGYTF,TGCGCCAGCAGCCCATTGACAGGGAGGCATGGCTACACCTTC
TRBV4-1,NA,TRBJ2-7,15,NA,CASSQEGTLSYEQYF,TGCGCCAGCAGCCAAGAAGGGACATTGTCCTACGAGCAGTACTTC
TRBV7-6,NA,TRBJ2-3,10,NA,CASKGDTQYF,TGTGCCAGCAAGGGAGATACGCAGTATTTT
TRBV7-8,NA,TRBJ2-3,12,NA,CASSLDKDTQYF,TGTGCCAGCAGCCTGGACAAGGATACGCAGTATTTT
TRBV28,NA,TRBJ2-7,15,TRBD1,CASNPNRGLAIEQYF,TGTGCCAGCAACCCGAACAGGGGGCTTGCGATCGAGCAGTACTTC
TRBV5-6,NA,TRBJ2-7,14,NA,CASSTGLISYEQYF,TGTGCCAGCAGCACGGGACTTATCTCCTACGAGCAGTACTTC
TRBV4-1,NA,TRBJ2-7,14,NA,CASSPRLGGEEQYF,TGCGCCAGCAGCCCCCGGCTAGGGGGGGAGGAGCAGTACTTC
TRBV27,NA,TRBJ1-1,13,NA,CASSFSGSTEAFF,TGTGCCAGCAGTTTTTCGGGGTCCACTGAAGCTTTCTTT
TRBV29-1,NA,TRBJ2-1,12,NA,CSVPPDGSGQFF,TGCAGCGTCCCACCGGACGGGTCCGGGCAGTTCTTC
TRBV7-9,NA,TRBJ2-7,13,TRBD2,CASSGGSIYEQYF,TGTGCCAGCAGCGGCGGGAGTATCTACGAGCAGTACTTC
TRBV27,NA,TRBJ2-1,16,TRBD2,CASSLSRLAGVNEQFF,TGTGCCAGCAGTTTATCGAGACTAGCGGGAGTCAATGAGCAGTTCTTC
TRBV29-1,NA,TRBJ1-2,13,NA,CSVEGGQYYGYTF,TGCAGCGTTGAAGGAGGACAGTACTATGGCTACACCTTC
TRBV27,NA,TRBJ1-5,17,NA,CASSLTGPLFSNQPQHF,TGTGCCAGCAGTTTAACCGGGCCTCTCTTTTCTAATCAGCCCCAGCATTTT
TRBV27,NA,TRBJ2-3,15,TRBD2,CASSQLAGGPDTQYF,TGTGCCAGCAGTCAACTAGCGGGGGGACCAGATACGCAGTATTTT
TRBV10-1,NA,TRBJ2-7,13,TRBD2,CASSESWEGEQYF,TGCGCCAGCAGTGAGTCCTGGGAGGGGGAGCAGTACTTC
TRBV11-2,few,TRBJ2-7,12,NA,CASSPGTYEQYF,TGTGCCAGCAGCCCCGGGACCTACGAGCAGTACTTC
TRBV15,NA,TRBJ1-2,12,NA,CATSPGGYGYTF,TGTGCCACCAGTCCCGGGGGCTATGGCTACACCTTC
TRBV7-2,NA,TRBJ2-7,15,TRBD1,CASSLGDRLNYEQYF,TGTGCCAGCAGCCTAGGGGACAGGTTGAACTACGAGCAGTACTTC
TRBV5-5,NA,TRBJ1-4,15,NA,CASSLYGAQGEKLFF,TGTGCCAGCAGCTTGTACGGGGCACAAGGGGAAAAACTGTTTTTT
TRBV10-3,NA,TRBJ2-5,19,NA,CAISTRPGGRGSREETQYF,TGTGCCATCAGTACCCGACCTGGGGGGCGGGGAAGTAGGGAAGAGACCCAGTACTTC
TRBV27,few,TRBJ1-1,16,NA,CASSFVGARGNTEAFF,TGTGCCAGCAGTTTCGTGGGGGCGCGGGGGAACACTGAAGCTTTCTTT
TRBV27,NA,TRBJ2-5,15,NA,CASSSIGLPTETQYF,TGTGCCAGCAGTTCAATCGGACTTCCCACGGAGACCCAGTACTTC
TRBV27,NA,TRBJ1-5,15,NA,CASSLSWGSGQPQHF,TGTGCCAGCAGTTTATCTTGGGGTAGTGGTCAGCCCCAGCATTTT
TRBV4-2,once,TRBJ2-2,16,TRBD2,CASSHLAEGSGGELFF,TGTGCCAGCAGCCACCTAGCGGAGGGGTCGGGCGGGGAGCTGTTTTTT
TRBV18,once,TRBJ2-7,18,TRBD2,CASSPPHPGLAGGYEQYF,TGTGCCAGCTCACCACCCCACCCGGGACTAGCGGGAGGTTACGAGCAGTACTTC
TRBV7-9,NA,TRBJ2-5,13,NA,CASSFVFAETQYF,TGTGCCAGCAGCTTCGTTTTCGCAGAGACCCAGTACTTC
TRBV5-1,NA,TRBJ1-3,13,NA,CASSQGGGNTIYF,TGCGCCAGCAGCCAAGGCGGGGGAAACACCATATATTTT
TRBV9,NA,TRBJ2-1,11,NA,CASSAPGEQFF,TGTGCCAGCAGCGCGCCAGGGGAGCAGTTCTTC
TRBV6-1,NA,TRBJ2-7,12,NA,CASSGSVSEQYF,TGTGCCAGCAGTGGGTCAGTGAGCGAGCAGTACTTC
TRBV9,NA,TRBJ1-1,14,NA,CASSVAGENTEAFF,TGTGCCAGCAGCGTAGCAGGTGAGAACACTGAAGCTTTCTTT
TRBV5-1,NA,TRBJ2-7,13,NA,CASSLWQGNEQYF,TGCGCCAGCAGCTTGTGGCAGGGTAACGAGCAGTACTTC
TRBV27,NA,TRBJ2-3,16,TRBD2,CASNTGSGIYTDTQYF,TGTGCCAGCAATACGGGTAGCGGGATCTACACAGATACGCAGTATTTT
TRBV16,NA,TRBJ1-2,14,NA,CASSHPGGWNGYTF,TGTGCCAGCAGCCACCCGGGAGGCTGGAATGGCTACACCTTC
TRBV14,NA,TRBJ2-2,16,TRBD2,CASSQLSSGYTGELFF,TGTGCCAGCAGCCAGCTCTCTAGCGGGTACACCGGGGAGCTGTTTTTT
TRBV7-2,NA,TRBJ2-3,17,TRBD2,CASSLDFLRGEADTQYF,TGTGCCAGCAGCTTAGATTTTCTGCGGGGGGAAGCAGATACGCAGTATTTT
TRBV9,NA,TRBJ2-2,16,TRBD1,CASSPRGRGRPGELFF,TGTGCCAGCAGCCCCAGGGGCAGGGGGCGCCCCGGGGAGCTGTTTTTT
TRBV14,NA,TRBJ2-1,17,TRBD2,CASSQDGAGGPYNEQFF,TGTGCCAGCAGCCAAGACGGCGCGGGAGGGCCCTACAATGAGCAGTTCTTC
TRBV6-5,NA,TRBJ2-5,13,NA,CASSLPSSETQYF,TGTGCCAGCAGTTTACCGAGTTCAGAGACCCAGTACTTC
TRBV4-3,NA,TRBJ2-7,15,TRBD1,CASSQRVTGDYEQYF,TGCGCCAGCAGCCAACGTGTCACAGGGGACTACGAGCAGTACTTC
TRBV30,NA,TRBJ2-7,12,NA,CAWSGPRDEQYF,TGTGCCTGGAGTGGCCCCCGGGACGAGCAGTACTTC
TRBV7-8,NA,TRBJ1-5,15,NA,CASSLLGGINQPQHF,TGTGCCAGCAGCTTATTGGGCGGGATCAATCAGCCCCAGCATTTT
TRBV11-2,NA,TRBJ2-1,17,NA,CASSLAPGLAIYNEQFF,TGTGCCAGCAGCTTGGCTCCCGGGCTAGCGATATACAATGAGCAGTTCTTC
TRBV7-2,NA,TRBJ1-2,13,TRBD1,CASSLVAGGGYTF,TGTGCCAGCAGCTTAGTGGCAGGGGGCGGCTACACCTTC
TRBV5-4,NA,TRBJ2-7,15,TRBD2,CASSLLSSGTYEQYF,TGTGCCAGCAGCTTGTTGTCTAGCGGGACCTACGAGCAGTACTTC
TRBV9,NA,TRBJ1-3,15,NA,CASSPGRSSGNTIYF,TGTGCCAGCAGCCCTGGACGGAGCTCTGGAAACACCATATATTTT
TRBV5-1,once,TRBJ2-2,16,TRBD2,CASSLETSGDPGELFF,TGCGCCAGCAGCTTGGAGACTAGCGGGGATCCCGGGGAGCTGTTTTTT
TRBV2,NA,TRBJ2-7,14,NA,CASSADRNFDEQYF,TGTGCCAGCAGTGCCGACCGCAACTTTGACGAGCAGTACTTC
TRBV5-6,NA,TRBJ1-1,13,TRBD1,CASSWDREAEAFF,TGTGCCAGCAGTTGGGACAGGGAGGCTGAAGCTTTCTTT
TRBV5-1,NA,TRBJ2-7,14,NA,CASSVAGGPNEQYF,TGCGCCAGCAGCGTCGCTGGGGGGCCTAACGAGCAGTACTTC
TRBV5-6,NA,TRBJ2-7,13,NA,CASSFGGSYEQYF,TGTGCCAGCAGCTTTGGGGGCTCCTACGAGCAGTACTTC